Described below is a single T cell receptor beta chain sequence and its context. The data belong to a study of blood T cell repertoires in COVID-19. As for the study in general: Samples came from the United States, Italy and Spain, spanning acute and convalescent COVID-19.

V was shortened by 0 bases and J by 5 bases, with 13 bases between the two germline ends. Looked up from germline, CDR1 is MNHEY and CDR2 is SVGAGI. This CDR3 is 15 amino acids long. Generated by immunoSEQ multiplex PCR, the TCRdb table keeps only in-frame clones and is missing some. The table records 75,000 to 95,000 clones, roughly 90% of them present only once. This clonotype was sampled from a human donor in a cohort sampled during active COVID-19. The sequenced material came from peripheral blood. The V and J genes are TRBV6-5 and TRBJ1-1, with D possibly TRBD1 on 5 matching bases. The CDR3 loop is CASSYSAGSGTEAFF. In DNA, the CDR3 is TGTGCCAGCAGTTACTCGGCAGGGTCGGGTACTGAAGCTTTCTTT.